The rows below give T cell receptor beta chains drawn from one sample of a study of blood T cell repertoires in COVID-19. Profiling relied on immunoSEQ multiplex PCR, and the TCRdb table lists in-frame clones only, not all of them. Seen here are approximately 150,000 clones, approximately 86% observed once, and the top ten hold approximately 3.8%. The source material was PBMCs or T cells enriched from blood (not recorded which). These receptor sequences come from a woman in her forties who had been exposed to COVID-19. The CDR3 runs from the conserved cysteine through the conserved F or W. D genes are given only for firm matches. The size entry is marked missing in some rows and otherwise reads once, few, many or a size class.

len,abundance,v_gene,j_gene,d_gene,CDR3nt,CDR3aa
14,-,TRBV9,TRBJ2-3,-,TGTGCCAGCAGCGTAGCGAGTAGCACAGATACGCAGTATTTT,CASSVASSTDTQYF
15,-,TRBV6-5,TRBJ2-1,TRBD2,TGTGCCAGCAAAACTAGCGGGGGGACTTACAATGAGCAGTTCTTC,CASKTSGGTYNEQFF
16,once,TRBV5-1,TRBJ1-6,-,TGCGCCAGCAGCTCGACAGGAAGCTCCTATAATTCACCCCTCCACTTT,CASSSTGSSYNSPLHF
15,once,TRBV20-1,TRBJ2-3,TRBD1,TGCAGTGCTAGTGCCGGGACAGGGTTTAAAGATACGCAGTATTTT,CSASAGTGFKDTQYF
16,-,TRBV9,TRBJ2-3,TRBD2,TGTGCCAGCAGCGGTACTAGCGGGGGGGTAATAGATACGCAGTATTTT,CASSGTSGGVIDTQYF
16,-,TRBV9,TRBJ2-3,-,TGTGCCAGCAGCGTAGGGCAGGGGGGTCCGGCAGATACGCAGTATTTT,CASSVGQGGPADTQYF
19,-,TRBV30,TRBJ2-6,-,TGTGCCTGGAGAACATCCTCGGGGGGCTCGAACTCTGGGGCCAACGTCCTGACTTTC,CAWRTSSGGSNSGANVLTF
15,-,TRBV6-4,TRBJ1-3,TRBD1,TGTGCCAGCTCACAGGGGGCGACCTCTGGAAACACCATATATTTT,CASSQGATSGNTIYF
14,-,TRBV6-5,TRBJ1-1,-,TGTGCCAGCAAGATAGAAAACCGGAACACTGAAGCTTTCTTT,CASKIENRNTEAFF
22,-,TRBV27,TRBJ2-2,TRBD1,TGTGCCAGCAGTTCTGGAGCGTACCGGGACAGGTCCACTCTTGCGAACACCGGGGAGCTGTTTTTT,CASSSGAYRDRSTLANTGELFF
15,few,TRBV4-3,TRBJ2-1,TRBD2,TGCGCCAGCAGCCAAGAGATCGTAGCGGGAGCTGGGCAGTTCTTC,CASSQEIVAGAGQFF
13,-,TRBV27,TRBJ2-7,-,TGTGCCAGCAGTCGTACAGGTTCCTACGAGCAGTACTTC,CASSRTGSYEQYF
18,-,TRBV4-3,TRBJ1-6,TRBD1,TGCGCCAGCAGCCAAGAAGACAGGGGTCGACCCTATAATTCACCCCTCCACTTT,CASSQEDRGRPYNSPLHF
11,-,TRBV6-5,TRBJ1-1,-,TGTGCCTCCACTATGAACACTGAAGCTTTCTTT,CASTMNTEAFF
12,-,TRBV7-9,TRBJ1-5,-,TGTGCCAGCAGCGTCGGGAATCAGCCCCAGCATTTT,CASSVGNQPQHF
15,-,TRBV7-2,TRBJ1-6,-,TGTGCCAGCAGCTTAGACCAGGAGGGTAATTCACCCCTCCACTTT,CASSLDQEGNSPLHF
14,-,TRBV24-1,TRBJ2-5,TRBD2,TGTGCCACCAGTGACAGGACTAGCGGGGAGACCCAGTACTTC,CATSDRTSGETQYF
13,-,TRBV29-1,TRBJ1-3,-,TGCAGCGCTCAAAAAGGGGCTGGAAACACCATATATTTT,CSAQKGAGNTIYF
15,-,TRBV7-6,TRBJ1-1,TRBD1,TGTGCCAGCAGCTTAGCCGGGACAGGGGACACTGAAGCTTTCTTT,CASSLAGTGDTEAFF
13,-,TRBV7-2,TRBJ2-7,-,TGTGCCAGCAGCTTACCCCCCCGCTACGAGCAGTACTTC,CASSLPPRYEQYF
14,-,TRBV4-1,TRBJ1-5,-,TGCGCCAGCAGCAAAGCTACAGCCGATCAGCCCCAGCATTTT,CASSKATADQPQHF
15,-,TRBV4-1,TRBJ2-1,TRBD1,TGCGCCAGCAGGGCAGACAGGGGCTCCTACAATGAGCAGTTCTTC,CASRADRGSYNEQFF
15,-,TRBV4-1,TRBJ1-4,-,TGCGCCAGCAGCCCGCAGGGGAGGGCGGGGGAAAAACTGTTTTTT,CASSPQGRAGEKLFF
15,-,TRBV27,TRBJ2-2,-,TGTGCCAGCCGTTCAACGGGACACCCCACCGGGGAGCTGTTTTTT,CASRSTGHPTGELFF
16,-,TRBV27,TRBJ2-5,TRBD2,TGTGCCAGCAGTTTACATGGTAGCGGGCTCCAAGAGACCCAGTACTTC,CASSLHGSGLQETQYF
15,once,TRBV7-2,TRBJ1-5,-,TGTGCCAGCAGCTTATCCCCGGGGGGCTGGCAGCCCCAGCATTTT,CASSLSPGGWQPQHF
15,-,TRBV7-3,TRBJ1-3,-,TGTGCCAGCAGCTTATTTTCCGGGACTGGAAACACCATATATTTT,CASSLFSGTGNTIYF
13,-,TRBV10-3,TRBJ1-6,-,TGTGCCATCCGCGGGAGGGATAATTCACCCCTCCACTTT,CAIRGRDNSPLHF
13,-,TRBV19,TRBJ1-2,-,TGTGCCAGTAGTATTCAACAGGGCTATGGCTACACCTTC,CASSIQQGYGYTF
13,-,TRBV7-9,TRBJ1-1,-,TGTGCCAGCAGAGACAGGAGGAGCACTGAAGCTTTCTTT,CASRDRRSTEAFF